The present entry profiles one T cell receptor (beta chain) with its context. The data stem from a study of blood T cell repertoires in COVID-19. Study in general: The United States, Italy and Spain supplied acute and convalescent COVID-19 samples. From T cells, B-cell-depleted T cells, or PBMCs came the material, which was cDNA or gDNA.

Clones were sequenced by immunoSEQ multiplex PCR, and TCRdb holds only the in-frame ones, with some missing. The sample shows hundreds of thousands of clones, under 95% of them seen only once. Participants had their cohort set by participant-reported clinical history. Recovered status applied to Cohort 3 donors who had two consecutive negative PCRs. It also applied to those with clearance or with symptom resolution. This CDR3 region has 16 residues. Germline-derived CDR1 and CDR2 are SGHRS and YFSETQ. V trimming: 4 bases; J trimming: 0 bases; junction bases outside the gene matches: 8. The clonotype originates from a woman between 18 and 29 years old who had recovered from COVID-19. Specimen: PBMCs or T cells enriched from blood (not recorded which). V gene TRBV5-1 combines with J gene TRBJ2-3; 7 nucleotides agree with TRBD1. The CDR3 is CASSTGTVASTDTQYF. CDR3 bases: TGCGCCAGCAGCACCGGGACAGTTGCTAGCACAGATACGCAGTATTTT.